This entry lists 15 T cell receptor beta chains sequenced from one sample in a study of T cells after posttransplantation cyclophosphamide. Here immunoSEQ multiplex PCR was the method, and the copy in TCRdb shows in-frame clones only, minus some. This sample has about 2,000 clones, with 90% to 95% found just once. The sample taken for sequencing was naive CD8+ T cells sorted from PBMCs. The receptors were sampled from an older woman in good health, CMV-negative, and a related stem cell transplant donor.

CDR3 DNA: TGTGCCAGTAGGGATTGGGACAGGGGGCCGGAAGACTATGGCTACACCTTC. Translating gives CASRDWDRGPEDYGYTF. This sequence joins TRBV19 and TRBJ1-2, with TRBD1 matching 12 bases. The CDR3 runs to 17 residues. Germline CDR1 reads LNHDA; CDR2 reads SQIVND (reference sequence). The J segment lost 3 bases and the V segment lost 6 bases, leaving 11 bases of the junction unmatched.

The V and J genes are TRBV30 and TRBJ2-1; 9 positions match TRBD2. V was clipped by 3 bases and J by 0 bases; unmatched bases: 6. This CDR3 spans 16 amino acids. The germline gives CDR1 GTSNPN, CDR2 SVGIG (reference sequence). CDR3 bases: TGTGCCTGGAGACTCGGTAGCGGGAGCTCCTACAATGAGCAGTTCTTC. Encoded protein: CAWRLGSGSSYNEQFF.

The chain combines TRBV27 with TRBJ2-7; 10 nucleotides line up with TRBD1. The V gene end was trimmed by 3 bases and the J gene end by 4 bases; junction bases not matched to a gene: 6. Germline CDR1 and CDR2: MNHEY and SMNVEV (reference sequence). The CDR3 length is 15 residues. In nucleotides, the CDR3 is TGTGCCAGCAGTTTCTCCGGGACAGGGGTTTACGAGCAGTACTTC. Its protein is CASSFSGTGVYEQYF.

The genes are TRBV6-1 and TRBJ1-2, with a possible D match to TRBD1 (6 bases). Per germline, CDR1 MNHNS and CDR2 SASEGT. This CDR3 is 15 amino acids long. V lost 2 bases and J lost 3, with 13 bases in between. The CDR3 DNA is TGTGCCAGCAGTGAACGAGGACAGACCTACTATGGCTACACCTTC. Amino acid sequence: CASSERGQTYYGYTF.

CDR3 sequence: CASSLEGQSSYNSPLHF. CDR3 DNA: TGTGCCAGCAGCTTAGAGGGACAAAGCTCCTATAATTCACCCCTCCACTTT. This chain uses TRBV7-9 with TRBJ1-6, with D perhaps matching TRBD1 (6 bases). Between the trimmed V and J ends, which lost 1 base and 0 bases, there was a span of 10 bases. The CDR3 has 17 amino acids. CDR1 and CDR2 (germline): SEHNR, FQNEAQ (reference sequence). Variable domain in full (rest from reference TRBV7-9 and TRBJ1-6): DTGVSQNPRHKITKRGQNVTFRCDPISEHNRLYWYRQTLGQGPEFLTYFQNEAQLEKSRLLSDRFSAERPKGSFSTLEIQRTEQGDSAMYLCASSLEGQSSYNSPLHFGNGTRLTVT.

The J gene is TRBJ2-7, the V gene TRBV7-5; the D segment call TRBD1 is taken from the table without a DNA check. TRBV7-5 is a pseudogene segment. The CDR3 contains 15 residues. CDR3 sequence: CARSLDRDSSYEQYF. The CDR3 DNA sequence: TGTGCCAGAAGCTTAGACCGGGACAGCTCCTACGAGCAGTACTTC.

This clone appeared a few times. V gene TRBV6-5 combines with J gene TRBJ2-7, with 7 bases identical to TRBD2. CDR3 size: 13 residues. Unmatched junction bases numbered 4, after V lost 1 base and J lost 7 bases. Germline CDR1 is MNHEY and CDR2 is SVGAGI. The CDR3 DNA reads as TGTGCCAGCAGTTACTTTCGGGGAGGGGAGCAGTACTTC. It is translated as CASSYFRGGEQYF.

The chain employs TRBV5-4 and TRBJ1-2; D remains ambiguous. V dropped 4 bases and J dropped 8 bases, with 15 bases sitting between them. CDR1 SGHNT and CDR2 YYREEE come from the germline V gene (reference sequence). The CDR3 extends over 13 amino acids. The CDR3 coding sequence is TGTGCCAGCAGCCTGGGAGGTGCTGGAGGCTACACCTTC. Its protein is CASSLGGAGGYTF.

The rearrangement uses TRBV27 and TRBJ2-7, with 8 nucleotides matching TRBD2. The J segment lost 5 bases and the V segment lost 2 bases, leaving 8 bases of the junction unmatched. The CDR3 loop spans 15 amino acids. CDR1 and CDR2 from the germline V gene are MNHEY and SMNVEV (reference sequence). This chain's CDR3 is CASSLGLAGINEQYF. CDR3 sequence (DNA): TGTGCCAGCAGTTTAGGGCTAGCGGGCATCAACGAGCAGTACTTC.

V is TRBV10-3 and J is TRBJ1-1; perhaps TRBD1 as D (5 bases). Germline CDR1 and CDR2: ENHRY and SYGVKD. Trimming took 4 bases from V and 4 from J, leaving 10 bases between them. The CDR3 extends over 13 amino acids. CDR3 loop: CAISVLGGTEAFF. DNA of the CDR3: TGTGCCATCAGTGTTCTCGGGGGCACTGAAGCTTTCTTT.

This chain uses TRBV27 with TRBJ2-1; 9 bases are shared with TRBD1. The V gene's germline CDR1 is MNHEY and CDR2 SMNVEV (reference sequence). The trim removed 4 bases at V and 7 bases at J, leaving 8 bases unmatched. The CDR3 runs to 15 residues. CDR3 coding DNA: TGTGCCAGCAGTTCACCGGGACAGGGCTTGAATGAGCAGTTCTTC. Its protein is CASSSPGQGLNEQFF.

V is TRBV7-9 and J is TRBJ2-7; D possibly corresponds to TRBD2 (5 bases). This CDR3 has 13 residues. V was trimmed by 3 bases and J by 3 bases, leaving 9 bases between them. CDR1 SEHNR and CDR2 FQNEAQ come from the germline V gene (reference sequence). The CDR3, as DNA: TGTGCCAGCAGCTTGACGGGGATCTACGAGCAGTACTTC. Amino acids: CASSLTGIYEQYF.

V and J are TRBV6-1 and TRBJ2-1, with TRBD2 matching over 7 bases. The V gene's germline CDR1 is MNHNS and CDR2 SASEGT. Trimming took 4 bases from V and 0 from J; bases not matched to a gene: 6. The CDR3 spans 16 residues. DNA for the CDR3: TGTGCCAGCAGTGTATTGGGGGGGAGCTCCTACAATGAGCAGTTCTTC. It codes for CASSVLGGSSYNEQFF.

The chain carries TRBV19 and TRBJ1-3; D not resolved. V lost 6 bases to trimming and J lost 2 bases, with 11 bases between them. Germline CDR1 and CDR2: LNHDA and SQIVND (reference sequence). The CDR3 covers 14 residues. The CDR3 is CASRGIAAGNTIYF. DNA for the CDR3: TGTGCCAGTAGAGGCATCGCGGCTGGAAACACCATATATTTT.

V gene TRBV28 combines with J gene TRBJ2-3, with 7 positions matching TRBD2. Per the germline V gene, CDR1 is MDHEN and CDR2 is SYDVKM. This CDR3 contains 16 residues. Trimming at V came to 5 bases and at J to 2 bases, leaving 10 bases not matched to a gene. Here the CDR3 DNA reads TGTGCCAGCAGTCCCCTAGCGGAAGGAGTCACAGATACGCAGTATTTT. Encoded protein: CASSPLAEGVTDTQYF.